The 27 T cell receptor beta chains below all came from one sample that was sequenced in a study of blood T cell repertoires in COVID-19. Clones were read by immunoSEQ multiplex PCR, and TCRdb kept only the in-frame ones, dropping some. Of about 92,000 clones detected, around 80% appear once; the ten largest clones hold about 8.7%. The source material was peripheral blood. These receptor sequences come from a man between 45 and 60 years old who had recovered from COVID-19.

The J gene is TRBJ2-3, the V gene TRBV5-1, with D maybe TRBD1 (5 bases). This CDR3 spans 12 amino acids. Germline V gives CDR1 SGHRS, CDR2 YFSETQ. Between the trimmed V and J ends, which lost 1 base and 7 bases, there was a span of 7 bases. The DNA of the CDR3 is TGCGCCAGCAGCTTGAGGGGATATACGCAGTATTTT. Protein product: CASSLRGYTQYF.

The chain couples TRBV28 to TRBJ2-7, with 9 bases lining up with TRBD1. Trimming removed 2 bases from V and 9 bases from J; junction bases left unmatched: 11. This CDR3 is 15 amino acids long. Germline values: CDR1 MDHEN, CDR2 SYDVKM. The chain's CDR3 is CASSLGGQGGLGQYF. The CDR3 nucleotides read TGTGCCAGCAGTTTAGGGGGACAGGGAGGACTGGGGCAGTACTTC.

The chain is built from TRBV29-1 and TRBJ1-1, with 10 bases aligning to TRBD1. Germline V lookup: CDR1 SQVTM, CDR2 ANQGSEA. This CDR3 is built from 14 residues. Trimming cost V 4 bases and J 5 bases; bases outside gene matches: 7. CDR3 nucleotides: TGCAGCGTTGCAAGACAGGGGGCGATAACTGAAGCTTTCTTT. Translated: CSVARQGAITEAFF.

This chain uses TRBV30 with TRBJ2-5; 8 nucleotides align to TRBD2. Per the germline V gene, CDR1 is GTSNPN and CDR2 is SVGIG (reference sequence). The junction had 17 bases not matched to a gene; V was cut back by 4 bases and J by 10 bases. There are 15 residues in the CDR3. CDR3 residues: CAWNRRGGNPGNQYF. As DNA, the CDR3 is TGTGCCTGGAATCGACGGGGGGGGAACCCAGGGAACCAGTACTTC.

The chain carries TRBV19 and TRBJ2-1; D is unresolved. Germline lookup yields CDR1 LNHDA and CDR2 SQIVND (reference sequence). The V end lost 6 bases, the J end lost 7 bases, and 13 bases lay between the germline ends. CDR3 length: 13 residues. In nucleotides, the CDR3 is TGTGCCAGTAGCCTAAATTCCGGGAATGAGCAGTTCTTC. Protein: CASSLNSGNEQFF.

This chain joins TRBV2 and TRBJ2-3, with D possibly TRBD2 on 7 matching bases. The V gene's germline CDR1 is SNHLY and CDR2 FYNNEI. CDR3 size: 15 residues. Trimming took off 4 bases at V and 6 bases at J, with 17 bases between the two ends. CDR3 sequence: CASSGTRGVGDTQYF. CDR3 nucleotides: TGTGCCAGCAGTGGGACTAGGGGGGTGGGGGATACGCAGTATTTT.

CDR3: CASSLGTGAPHNEQFF. The CDR3 region has the DNA TGTGCCAGCAGCTTGGGTACAGGGGCCCCCCACAATGAGCAGTTCTTC. This chain connects TRBV7-8 to TRBJ2-1; 7 bases line up with TRBD1. This CDR3 is built from 16 residues. J gave up 5 bases and V 3 bases, and 10 bases lay outside the gene matches. The germline V gene has CDR1 SGHVS and CDR2 FQNEAQ.

The chain links TRBV6-5 to TRBJ2-7; TRBD1 matches 7 bases. The J segment lost 5 bases and the V segment lost 6 bases, leaving 10 bases of the junction unmatched. CDR1 MNHEY and CDR2 SVGAGI come from the germline V gene. The CDR3 sequence is 14 residues long. The CDR3 loop is CASRSRQGQNEQYF. CDR3 nucleotides: TGTGCCAGCAGGTCCCGACAGGGACAGAACGAGCAGTACTTC.

This chain joins TRBV19 and TRBJ1-5; 7 bases align to TRBD1. V shed 4 bases, J shed 4 bases, and the junction held 10 bases outside the gene matches. Per germline, CDR1 LNHDA and CDR2 SQIVND (reference sequence). This CDR3 has 16 residues. The DNA of the CDR3 is TGTGCCAGTAGTACGGTCGTCAGGGGGTATAATCAGCCCCAGCATTTT. Translating gives CASSTVVRGYNQPQHF.

This chain uses TRBV5-1 with TRBJ2-7; TRBD2 aligns across 12 bases. V lost 4 bases, J lost 7 bases, and 9 bases stayed unmatched. CDR3 length equals 15 residues. Germline CDR1 is SGHRS and CDR2 is YFSETQ. The CDR3, as DNA: TGCGCCAGCAGCGCCCGGACTAGCGGGAATAGTGAGCAGTACTTC. This codes for CASSARTSGNSEQYF. Full variable domain (remainder filled in from reference TRBV5-1 and TRBJ2-7): KAGVTQTPRYLIKTRGQQVTLSCSPISGHRSVSWYQQTPGQGLQFLFEYFSETQRNKGNFPGRFSGRQFSNSRSEMNVSTLELGDSALYLCASSARTSGNSEQYFGPGTRLTVT.

V gene TRBV5-8 combines with J gene TRBJ1-6; TRBD1 agrees at 8 bases. The ends lost 2 bases at V and 7 bases at J; junction bases unmatched: 5. Germline loops: CDR1 SGHTS, CDR2 YDEGEE. CDR3 length equals 15 residues. The CDR3 loop is CASSFVGTGNSPLHF. Written as DNA, the CDR3 is TGTGCCAGCAGCTTTGTGGGGACAGGCAATTCACCCCTCCACTTT. Full variable domain (rest looked up from reference TRBV5-8 and TRBJ1-6): EAGVTQSPTHLIKTRGQQATLRCSPISGHTSVYWYQQALGLGLQFLLWYDEGEERNRGNFPPRFSGRQFPNYSSELNVNALELEDSALYLCASSFVGTGNSPLHFGNGTRLTVT.

The chain recombines TRBV9 with TRBJ1-1, with D tentatively TRBD1 (6 bases). The CDR3 has 14 amino acids. Germline CDR1 SGDLS, CDR2 YYNGEE. Deletions cut 3 bases from V and 7 bases from J, with 16 bases between. CDR3 bases: TGTGCCAGCAGCGCTGATGACAGGCCACTTGAAGCTTTCTTT. This codes for CASSADDRPLEAFF.

The chain is built from TRBV15 and TRBJ2-1; 7 bases agree with TRBD1. The ends lost 0 bases at V and 7 bases at J; junction bases unmatched: 3. This CDR3 spans 14 amino acids. The germline V gene has CDR1 LNHNV and CDR2 YYDKDF (reference sequence). The CDR3 DNA reads as TGTGCCACCAGCAGAGATCCGGGACAGAATGAGCAGTTCTTC. Protein: CATSRDPGQNEQFF. The whole variable domain, filled in from reference TRBV15 and TRBJ2-1, reads DAMVIQNPRYQVTQFGKPVTLSCSQTLNHNVMYWYQQKSSQAPKLLFHYYDKDFNNEADTPDNFQSRRPNTSFCFLDIRSPGLGDTAMYLCATSRDPGQNEQFFGPGTRLTVL.

This clone was observed once. The CDR3 nucleotides read TGTGCCAGCAGTTTAGTTAGCTACGAGCAGTACTTC. This translates into CASSLVSYEQYF. The chain is built from TRBV12-3 or TRBV12-4 and TRBJ2-7; no firm D call. CDR3 length: 12 amino acids. With 1 base removed from V and 3 bases from J, the gap between germline ends came to 4 bases.

This rearrangement joins TRBV7-3 to TRBJ2-3; 12 positions match TRBD1. Trimming cost V 2 bases and J 6 bases; bases outside gene matches: 9. The germline gives CDR1 SGHTA, CDR2 FQGTGA. The CDR3 extends over 17 amino acids. The CDR3 DNA reads as TGTGCCAGCAGCTTAGGGGTGGGGGACAGGGGGCCTGATACGCAGTATTTT. This codes for CASSLGVGDRGPDTQYF.

This clone was recorded once. The DNA of the CDR3 is TGTGCCAGCAGTTACGCAGGGGGCCTGGCTAATGAAAAACTGTTTTTT. Translation gives CASSYAGGLANEKLFF. The chain uses TRBV6-5 and TRBJ1-4; TRBD1 matches at 8 bases. The CDR3 consists of 16 residues. The V segment lost 2 bases and the J segment 3 bases; nucleotides outside the gene matches: 5. The germline CDR1 and CDR2 sequences are MNHEY and SVGAGI.

The V gene is TRBV25-1, the J gene TRBJ2-7; D is possibly TRBD1 (6 bases). Germline CDR1 is MGHDK and CDR2 is SYGVNS. CDR3 length: 15 residues. V was cut by 4 bases and J by 2 bases, with 15 bases left in between. CDR3 amino acids: CASSVPTGRAYEQYF. CDR3 DNA sequence: TGTGCCAGCAGTGTTCCGACAGGAAGAGCCTACGAGCAGTACTTC.

Only one count was recorded for this clone. This chain uses TRBV28 with TRBJ1-2; TRBD1 might be the D (5 bases). Looked up from germline, CDR1 is MDHEN and CDR2 is SYDVKM. The CDR3 sequence is 13 residues long. V was pared by 9 bases and J by 7 bases, with 18 bases between. CDR3 residues: CASGTLTKGGYTF. The CDR3 DNA is TGTGCCAGTGGGACTTTGACGAAGGGTGGCTACACCTTC.

Written as DNA, the CDR3 is TGTGCCAGCAGTTCTAGGTCGATCTCGAACACCGGGGAGCTGTTTTTT. As protein: CASSSRSISNTGELFF. This rearrangement joins TRBV7-2 to TRBJ2-2; D not resolved. In germline, CDR1 is SGHTA, CDR2 FQGNSA. Trimming stripped 6 bases from V and 0 bases from J, with 14 bases between. This CDR3 has 16 amino acids.

The V and J genes are TRBV29-1 and TRBJ1-1; D not resolved. Germline values: CDR1 SQVTM, CDR2 ANQGSEA. The V and J ends lost 4 bases and 4 bases respectively, with 7 bases between them. The CDR3 extends over 11 amino acids. The CDR3 is CSVVRVTEAFF. CDR3 nucleotide sequence: TGCAGCGTTGTGAGGGTCACTGAAGCTTTCTTT.

This chain connects TRBV7-3 to TRBJ2-5, with 9 bases that match TRBD2. After removal of 2 bases from V and 1 base from J, the junction contained 2 bases not matched to a gene. From germline, CDR1 is SGHTA and CDR2 FQGTGA. CDR3 length: 15 amino acids. The CDR3 loop is CASSLLREGQETQYF. CDR3 DNA: TGTGCCAGCAGCTTACTGCGGGAGGGCCAAGAGACCCAGTACTTC.

The rearrangement joins TRBV11-3 to TRBJ2-2, with TRBD2 as a possible D gene (5 bases). Trimming took off 7 bases at V and 6 bases at J, with 12 bases between the two ends. This CDR3 has 13 residues. Germline V gives CDR1 SGHNT, CDR2 YENEEA. CDR3 bases: TGTGCCAGCACCAAGTCGGGGTCCGGGGAGCTGTTTTTT. Translated, it gives CASTKSGSGELFF.

J is TRBJ2-5 and V is TRBV19, with D perhaps TRBD2 (6 bases). Germline loops: CDR1 LNHDA, CDR2 SQIVND (reference sequence). The CDR3 length is 15 residues. With 1 base removed from V and 5 bases from J, the gap between germline ends came to 14 bases. The CDR3 coding sequence is TGTGCCAGTAGTATAGGTTGGGGGGTCGGGGAGACCCAGTACTTC. Amino acid sequence: CASSIGWGVGETQYF.

V is TRBV11-2 and J is TRBJ2-5, with no clear D. V lost 5 bases and J 6 bases, leaving 7 bases between the germline ends. The CDR3 has 11 residues. Per the germline V gene, CDR1 is SGHAT and CDR2 is FQNNGV. CDR3 in DNA: TGTGCCAGCAGCATGGGCCAGACCCAGTACTTC. Translated: CASSMGQTQYF.

A few counts support this clone. This CDR3 is CASSLAVQGSFNSPLHF. CDR3 in DNA: TGTGCCAGCAGCTTGGCGGTACAGGGATCGTTTAATTCACCCCTCCACTTT. The chain has TRBV5-5 and TRBJ1-6, with D maybe TRBD1 (6 bases). Germline assignment: CDR1 SGHKS and CDR2 YYEKEE (reference sequence). This CDR3 is built from 17 residues. V was trimmed by 0 bases and J by 6 bases, leaving 16 bases between them.

The chain combines TRBV27 with TRBJ2-1, with TRBD1 matching over 8 bases. CDR1 is MNHEY and CDR2 is SMNVEV in the germline V gene (reference sequence). This CDR3 region has 14 residues. Losses at the gene ends were 4 bases for V and 5 bases for J; bases not matched to a gene: 4. CDR3 region: CASSSGQAHNEQFF. The CDR3 DNA reads TGTGCCAGCAGTTCGGGACAGGCTCACAATGAGCAGTTCTTC.

This sequence joins TRBV5-1 and TRBJ2-5; possibly TRBD2 for D (7 bases). The CDR3 has 14 amino acids. Trimming took 0 bases from V and 5 from J, leaving 11 bases between them. Germline-derived CDR1 and CDR2 are SGHRS and YFSETQ. CDR3 sequence: CASSLGGGGETQYF. CDR3 coding DNA: TGCGCCAGCAGCTTGGGGGGGGGCGGCGAGACCCAGTACTTC.